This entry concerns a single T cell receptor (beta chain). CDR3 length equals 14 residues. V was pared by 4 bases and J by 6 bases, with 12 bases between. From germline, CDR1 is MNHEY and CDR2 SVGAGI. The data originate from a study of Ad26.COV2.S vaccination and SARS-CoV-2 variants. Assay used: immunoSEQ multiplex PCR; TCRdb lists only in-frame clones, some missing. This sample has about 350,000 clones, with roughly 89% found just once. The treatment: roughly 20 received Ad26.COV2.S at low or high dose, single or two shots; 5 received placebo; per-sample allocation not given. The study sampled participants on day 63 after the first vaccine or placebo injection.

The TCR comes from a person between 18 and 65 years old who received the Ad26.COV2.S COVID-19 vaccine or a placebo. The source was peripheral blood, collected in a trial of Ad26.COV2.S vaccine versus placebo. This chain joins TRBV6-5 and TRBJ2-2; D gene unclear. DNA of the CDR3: TGTGCCAGCAGTTTCATGACTCCCGCCGGGGAGCTGTTTTTT. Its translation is CASSFMTPAGELFF.